This passage covers 9 T cell receptor beta chains from one sample sequenced in a study of CD8 T cells in ankylosing spondylitis. TCRdb re-derived calls from the 5' RACE reads in MiXCR, one entry per CDR3 protein. The data show 200,000 to 250,000 distinct CDR3 sequences, under 12% seen once. The sequenced material came from blood, either unsorted or a sorted T cell fraction (not recorded which). Every receptor here comes from a male donor with ankylosing spondylitis or in good health (not recorded which).

In this sample, this clonotype turned up many times. Here the CDR3 DNA reads TGCGCCAGCAGCTTGGATGAAGGGCCCTACAATGAGCAGTTCTTC. It yields the protein CASSLDEGPYNEQFF. This chain connects TRBV5-1 to TRBJ2-1; no definite D call. Per germline, CDR1 SGHRS and CDR2 YFSETQ. The CDR3 extends over 15 amino acids. Trimming left V 0 bases short and J 2 bases short, with 9 bases between.

This clonotype was detected many times. The CDR3 is CASSLDTSPTGELFF. The CDR3 nucleotides are TGCGCCAGCAGCTTGGATACTAGCCCCACCGGGGAGCTGTTTTTT. The chain joins TRBV5-1 to TRBJ2-2; perhaps TRBD2 as D (6 bases). CDR1 and CDR2 (germline): SGHRS, YFSETQ. V lost 0 bases and J 4 bases, leaving 10 bases between the germline ends. The CDR3 consists of 15 residues.

This clonotype was counted ten times or more. This rearrangement joins TRBV20-1 to TRBJ2-3; D is unresolved. Per germline, CDR1 DFQATT and CDR2 SNEGSKA (reference sequence). V lost 6 bases and J 2 bases, leaving 12 bases between the germline ends. This CDR3 comprises 13 residues. The CDR3 DNA is TGCAGTGCCGCCGACTCTAACACAGATACGCAGTATTTT. Protein sequence: CSAADSNTDTQYF.

This clonotype was observed at least ten times. The J gene is TRBJ2-7, the V gene TRBV19; D not certain. V lost 3 bases and J 2 bases, leaving 11 bases between the germline ends. The CDR3 covers 14 residues. Germline CDR1 and CDR2: LNHDA and SQIVND (reference sequence). CDR3 DNA: TGTGCCAGTAGTATCAAACATCCCCCCTACGAGCAGTACTTC. Its translation is CASSIKHPPYEQYF.

This clonotype has a handful of counts. The J gene is TRBJ1-1, the V gene TRBV2; 7 bases map to TRBD1. V shed 4 bases and J 5 bases; nucleotides not matched to a gene: 7. Germline assignment: CDR1 SNHLY and CDR2 FYNNEI. This CDR3 is built from 14 residues. The chain's CDR3 is CASSAEGAKTEAFF. The CDR3 DNA reads TGTGCCAGCAGTGCTGAGGGGGCCAAGACTGAAGCTTTCTTT.

The sample holds many counts of this clonotype. The V call is TRBV19, the J call TRBJ1-5; D remains ambiguous. The germline CDR1 and CDR2 sequences are LNHDA and SQIVND (reference sequence). Trimming took off 3 bases at V and 4 bases at J, with 10 bases between the two ends. The CDR3 runs 14 residues. The CDR3 loop is CASSIGPGNQPQHF. The CDR3 DNA is TGTGCCAGTAGTATTGGTCCGGGAAATCAGCCCCAGCATTTT.

This clonotype has a count of ten or more. The chain recombines TRBV3-1 with TRBJ2-4, with 10 bases fitting TRBD2. CDR1 is LGHDT, CDR2 YNNKEL, per germline (reference sequence). The junction had 14 bases not matched to a gene; V was cut back by 3 bases and J by 0 bases. This CDR3 spans 20 amino acids. CDR3 nucleotide sequence: TGTGCCAGCAGCCAGGACCCCGGGACTAGCGCTAACATAGCCAAAAACATTCAGTACTTC. This sequence encodes CASSQDPGTSANIAKNIQYF. Full variable domain (outside the CDR3, taken from reference TRBV3-1 and TRBJ2-4): DTAVSQTPKYLVTQMGNDKSIKCEQNLGHDTMYWYKQDSKKFLKIMFSYNNKELIINETVPNRFSPKSPDKAHLNLHINSLELGDSAVYFCASSQDPGTSANIAKNIQYFGAGTRLSVL.

CDR3 loop: CASSLVLAGGPVADTQYF. CDR3 in DNA: TGTGCCAGCAGTTTGGTACTAGCGGGGGGGCCTGTCGCAGATACGCAGTATTTT. This sequence joins TRBV12-3 or TRBV12-4 and TRBJ2-3, with TRBD2 matching over 13 bases. J was trimmed by 4 bases and V by 3 bases; bases with no gene match: 10. This CDR3 is 18 amino acids long.

This clonotype was seen repeatedly, ten times or more. The rearrangement joins TRBV6-5 to TRBJ1-2; maybe TRBD1 (5 bases). There are 13 residues in the CDR3. Trimming took off 4 bases at V and 3 bases at J, with 9 bases between the two ends. Germline-derived CDR1 and CDR2 are MNHEY and SVGAGI. In nucleotides, the CDR3 is TGTGCCAGCAGTTCACCCAGGGACTATGGCTACACCTTC. As protein: CASSSPRDYGYTF.